Each of the 3 T cell receptor beta chains below was sequenced from the same sample in a study of early T cells in non-severe SARS-CoV-2 infection. TCRdb re-called the 5' RACE reads with MiXCR, one entry per CDR3 protein. The repertoire holds under 70,000 distinct CDR3 sequences, with about 7.7% as singletons. This material consisted of whole blood, taken at baseline. These receptors were obtained from an adult who was a healthcare worker with PCR-confirmed SARS-CoV-2 infection or an uninfected control (not recorded which).

The rearrangement uses TRBV20-1 and TRBJ2-5; no clear D. Germline V gene sequence: CDR1 DFQATT, CDR2 SNEGSKA (reference sequence). V lost 6 bases and J 5 bases, leaving 19 bases between the germline ends. This CDR3 contains 14 residues. The CDR3 loop is CSAPALGRGETQYF. CDR3 in DNA: TGCAGTGCCCCCGCCCTAGGTAGAGGCGAGACCCAGTACTTC.

This clonotype appeared many times. V gene TRBV6-5 combines with J gene TRBJ2-1; 9 bases are a match to TRBD2. The V gene end was trimmed by 11 bases and the J gene end by 2 bases; junction bases not matched to a gene: 10. The CDR3 length is 15 residues. Germline V gene lookup returns CDR1 MNHEY and CDR2 SVGAGI. CDR3 protein: CAAFGGRAPYNEQFF. DNA for the CDR3: TGTGCCGCTTTCGGCGGGAGGGCCCCCTACAATGAGCAGTTCTTC.

This clonotype was counted between two and nine times. The chain uses TRBV7-2 and TRBJ2-7, with TRBD2 identical over 11 bases. The V gene's germline CDR1 is SGHTA and CDR2 FQGNSA. V gave up 5 bases and J gave up 2 bases; unmatched junction bases: 5. The CDR3 extends over 15 amino acids. For the CDR3, the DNA is TGTGCCAGCAGCACGGATAGCGGGAGGGCCTACGAGCAGTACTTC. Its translation: CASSTDSGRAYEQYF. Variable domain in full (rest from reference TRBV7-2 and TRBJ2-7): GAGVSQSPSNKVTEKGKDVELRCDPISGHTALYWYRQSLGQGLEFLIYFQGNSAPDKSGLPSDRFSAERTGGSVSTLTIQRTQQEDSAVYLCASSTDSGRAYEQYFGPGTRLTVT.